In this sample, the clone carrying this T cell receptor beta chain turned up once. Its antigen is unknown. Method: immunoSEQ multiplex PCR; TCRdb's copy keeps in-frame clones and lacks some. In the table there are 35,000 to 50,000 clones, roughly 77% of which are singletons. These data belong to a study of T cells in localized non-small cell lung cancer. Regarding the study as a whole: A median about 56 of the top 100 tumor clones appeared in adjacent lung. Clonality of T cells reached its maximum in uninvolved adjacent lung, surpassing tumor. Higher blood T cell density went with longer overall survival. Tumor samples were not multi-region, leaving intratumor heterogeneity unexcluded.

J lost 8 bases, V lost 7 bases, and 6 bases had no gene match. Germline CDR1 and CDR2: LNHDA and SQIVND (reference sequence). This CDR3 comprises 14 residues. The chain couples TRBV19 to TRBJ1-6; 9 bases are a match to TRBD1. Material: PBMCs, obtained before any cancer treatment. The clonotype was recovered from a woman between 35 and 75 years old with stage II squamous cell lung carcinoma. This CDR3 reads CASTRQGGDSPLHF. Here the CDR3 DNA reads TGTGCCAGTACCAGACAGGGGGGGGATTCACCCCTCCACTTT.